This TCR beta chain was found in a study of blood T cell repertoires in COVID-19. Study context: COVID-19 samples, acute and convalescent, were from the United States, Italy and Spain.

Sequencing used immunoSEQ multiplex PCR; TCRdb keeps in-frame clones, though not all of them. The data hold about 300,000 clones, with 89% observed a single time. The CDR3 loop spans 14 amino acids. The ends were cut back, 5 bases at V and 1 base at J, with 12 bases in the middle. In germline, CDR1 is SGHTA, CDR2 FQGNSA. This clone was seen a single time. The chain employs TRBV7-2 and TRBJ2-7; D is perhaps TRBD2 (5 bases). Source material: peripheral blood. The origin of this receptor is a man younger than 30 who had recovered from COVID-19. In DNA form, the CDR3 reads TGTGCCAGCAGCACCCCGCCGGGATCCTACGAGCAGTACTTC. It translates to CASSTPPGSYEQYF.